This T cell receptor (beta chain) was profiled in a study of blood T cell repertoires in COVID-19. The CDR3 has 11 amino acids. From germline, CDR1 is SGHDT and CDR2 YYEEEE. V lost 0 bases, J lost 7 bases, and 4 bases lay in between. TCRdb keeps only in-frame clones here, not all; method: immunoSEQ multiplex PCR. The sample lists around 250,000 clones, about 87% occurring once. The sequence was obtained from a woman aged 40 to 50 with acute COVID-19. The chain uses TRBV5-6 and TRBJ1-1, with D hard to call. The source material was PBMCs or T cells enriched from blood (not recorded which). For the CDR3, the DNA is TGTGCCAGCAGCTTGGCTGTTGAAGCTTTCTTT. Its protein product is CASSLAVEAFF.